The entry that follows covers one T cell receptor beta chain sequence. Antigen unknown. Ophthalmopathy in the patients scored at least 3 on Clinical Activity Score and at least 4 on NOSPECS grade, lasting under 3 months. The data belong to a study of T cells in Graves' hyperthyroidism and ophthalmopathy. Study findings and constraints: Blood samples included most of the expanded thyroid clonotypes exceeding 0.001. In simple terms, a model built on 13 V-J features told ophthalmopathy apart from stable hyperthyroidism.

RNA transcripts yielded amplified TCR beta CDR3 regions. The HTBI primer set served for first-round RT-PCR of the TCR CDR3. TCRdb re-called the multiplex PCR reads through MiXCR, storing one row per CDR3 protein. The profile shows 490,000 or so distinct CDR3 sequences, about 20% of them singletons. Trimming cost V 8 bases and J 9 bases, with 13 bases left between them. The CDR3 length is 11 residues. Germline assignment: CDR1 MNHNS and CDR2 SASEGT. This receptor was identified in a middle-aged man with Graves' ophthalmopathy. Sample: blood. The rearrangement joins TRBV6-1 to TRBJ1-1; perhaps TRBD1 as D (5 bases). CDR3 sequence: CASSGRGKAFF. Written as DNA, the CDR3 is TGTGCCAGCTCAGGGAGGGGAAAAGCTTTCTTT.